This T cell receptor beta chain comes out of a study of technical replicates of blood from a few donors. Libraries were prepared by immunoSEQ multiplex PCR; TCRdb keeps only in-frame clonotypes and omits some of them. Of under 90,000 clones in the sample, 95% to 98% are singletons; the top ten hold about 0.15%. The CDR3 runs 14 residues. Germline CDR1 reads MGHRA; CDR2 reads YSYEKL. J was trimmed by 6 bases and V by 2 bases; bases with no gene match: 5. The specimen sequenced was T cells isolated from PBMCs. The chain joins TRBV4-1 to TRBJ2-7; 9 positions agree with TRBD2. This TCR came from a human donor in good health. CDR3 loop: CASSQPGLALEQYF. The CDR3 DNA sequence: TGCGCCAGCAGCCAACCGGGACTAGCACTCGAGCAGTACTTC.